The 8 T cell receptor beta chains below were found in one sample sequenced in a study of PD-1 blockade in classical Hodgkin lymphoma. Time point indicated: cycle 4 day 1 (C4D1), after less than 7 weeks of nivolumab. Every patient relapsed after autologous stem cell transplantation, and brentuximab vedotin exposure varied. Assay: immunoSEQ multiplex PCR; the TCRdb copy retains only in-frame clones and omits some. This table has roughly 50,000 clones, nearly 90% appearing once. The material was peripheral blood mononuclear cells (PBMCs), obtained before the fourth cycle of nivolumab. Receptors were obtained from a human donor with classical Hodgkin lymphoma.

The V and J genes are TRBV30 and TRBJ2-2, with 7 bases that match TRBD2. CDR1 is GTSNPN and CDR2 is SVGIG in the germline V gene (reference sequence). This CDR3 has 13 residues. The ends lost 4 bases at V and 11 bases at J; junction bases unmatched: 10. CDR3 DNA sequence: TGTGCCTGGAATCCCACCGGGGGGTCTGAGCTGTTTTTT. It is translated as CAWNPTGGSELFF.

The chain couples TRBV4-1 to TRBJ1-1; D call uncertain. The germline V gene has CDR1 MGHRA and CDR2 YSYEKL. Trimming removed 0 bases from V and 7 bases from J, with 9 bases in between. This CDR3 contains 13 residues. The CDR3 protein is CASSQDSGNEAFF. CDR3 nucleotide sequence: TGCGCCAGCAGCCAAGATAGTGGGAATGAAGCTTTCTTT.

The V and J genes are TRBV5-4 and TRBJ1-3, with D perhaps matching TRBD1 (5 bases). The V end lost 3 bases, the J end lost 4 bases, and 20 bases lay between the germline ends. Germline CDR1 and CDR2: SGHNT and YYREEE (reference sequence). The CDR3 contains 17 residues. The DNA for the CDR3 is TGTGCCAGCAGCTCTGGGGAGGGCCAGGGTCTCGGAAACACCATATATTTT. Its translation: CASSSGEGQGLGNTIYF.

Here the CDR3 reads CASSRLDRAEDTQYF. In DNA form, the CDR3 reads TGTGCCAGTTCCCGACTAGACAGGGCGGAAGATACGCAGTATTTT. The chain recombines TRBV19 with TRBJ2-3; maybe TRBD1 (7 bases). Germline lookup yields CDR1 LNHDA and CDR2 SQIVND (reference sequence). The length of the CDR3 is 15 residues. Trimming removed 8 bases at V and 5 bases at J, with 20 bases between. Looking up the rest from reference TRBV19 and TRBJ2-3 gives the full variable domain: DGGITQSPKYLFRKEGQNVTLSCEQNLNHDAMYWYRQDPGQGLRLIYYSQIVNDFQKGDIAEGYSVSREKKESFPLTVTSAQKNPTAFYLCASSRLDRAEDTQYFGPGTRLTVL.

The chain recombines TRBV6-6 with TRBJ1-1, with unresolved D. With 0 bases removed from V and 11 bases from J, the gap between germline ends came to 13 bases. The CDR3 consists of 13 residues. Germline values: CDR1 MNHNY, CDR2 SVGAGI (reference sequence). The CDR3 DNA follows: TGTGCCAGCAGTTACTCTGGCGGGCCCTTGGCTTTCTTT. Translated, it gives CASSYSGGPLAFF.

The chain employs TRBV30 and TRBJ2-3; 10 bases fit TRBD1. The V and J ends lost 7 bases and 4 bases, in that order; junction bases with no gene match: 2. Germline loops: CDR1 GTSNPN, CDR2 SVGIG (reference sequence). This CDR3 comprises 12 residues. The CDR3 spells CASTGGADTQYF. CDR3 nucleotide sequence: TGTGCCTCGACAGGGGGCGCAGATACGCAGTATTTT.

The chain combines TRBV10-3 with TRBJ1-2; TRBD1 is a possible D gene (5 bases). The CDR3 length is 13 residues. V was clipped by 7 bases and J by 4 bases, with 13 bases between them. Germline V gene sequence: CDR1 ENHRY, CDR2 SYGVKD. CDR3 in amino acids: CAITSGTVYGYTF. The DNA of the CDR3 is TGTGCCATCACCTCCGGGACGGTCTATGGCTACACCTTC.

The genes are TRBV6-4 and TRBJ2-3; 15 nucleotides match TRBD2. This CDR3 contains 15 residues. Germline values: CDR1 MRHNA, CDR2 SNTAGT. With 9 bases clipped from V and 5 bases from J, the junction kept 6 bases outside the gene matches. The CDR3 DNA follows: TGTGCCAGTTCCTGGACTAGCGGGGGGGAAGATACGCAGTATTTT. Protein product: CASSWTSGGEDTQYF.